This TCR beta chain derives from a study of T-cell memory formation after mild COVID-19. Via MiXCR, TCRdb re-called the 5' RACE reads, giving one row per CDR3 protein. The repertoire consists of more than 300,000 distinct CDR3 sequences, with 20% to 25% occurring once and the leading ten covering roughly 23%. V trimming: 5 bases; J trimming: 4 bases; junction bases outside the gene matches: 10. The V gene's germline CDR1 is SEHNR and CDR2 FQNEAQ (reference sequence). The CDR3 spans 16 residues. The V call is TRBV7-9, the J call TRBJ1-1; 10 bases map to TRBD1. The TCR originated in a man aged 18 to 29 who had mild COVID-19 (a few samples of this study predate the infection). Cell type and time point are not known. The specimen was PBMCs or a T cell subset sorted from them (not recorded which). The CDR3 region has the DNA TGTGCCAGCAGCCCAAGACAGGGGGCCGGTGCCACTGAAGCTTTCTTT. This sequence encodes CASSPRQGAGATEAFF.